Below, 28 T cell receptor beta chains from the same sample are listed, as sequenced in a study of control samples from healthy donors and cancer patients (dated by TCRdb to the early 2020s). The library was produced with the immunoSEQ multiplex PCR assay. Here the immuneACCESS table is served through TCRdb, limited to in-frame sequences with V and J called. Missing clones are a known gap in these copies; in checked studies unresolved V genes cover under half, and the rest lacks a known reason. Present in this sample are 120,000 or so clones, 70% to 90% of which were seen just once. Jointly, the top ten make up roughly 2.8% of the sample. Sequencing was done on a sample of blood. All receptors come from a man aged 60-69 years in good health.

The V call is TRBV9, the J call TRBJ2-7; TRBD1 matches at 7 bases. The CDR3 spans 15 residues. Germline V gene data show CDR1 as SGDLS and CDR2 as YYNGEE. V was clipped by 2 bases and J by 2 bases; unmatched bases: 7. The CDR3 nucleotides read TGTGCCAGCAGCGTCACCGGGACAGCCGCCTACGAGCAGTACTTC. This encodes CASSVTGTAAYEQYF.

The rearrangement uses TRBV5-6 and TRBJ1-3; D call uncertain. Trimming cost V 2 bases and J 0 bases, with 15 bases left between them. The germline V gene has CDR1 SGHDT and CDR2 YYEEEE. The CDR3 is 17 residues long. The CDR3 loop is CASSLSMVEFSGNTIYF. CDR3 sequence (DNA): TGTGCCAGCAGCTTATCGATGGTGGAGTTCTCTGGAAACACCATATATTTT.

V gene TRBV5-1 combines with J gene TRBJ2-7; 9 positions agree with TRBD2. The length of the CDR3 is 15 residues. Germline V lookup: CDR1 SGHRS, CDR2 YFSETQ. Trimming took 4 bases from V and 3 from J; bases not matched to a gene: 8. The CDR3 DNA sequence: TGCGCCAGCAGCAGGGGCGGGGGGGCTGGCTACGAGCAGTACTTC. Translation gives CASSRGGGAGYEQYF.

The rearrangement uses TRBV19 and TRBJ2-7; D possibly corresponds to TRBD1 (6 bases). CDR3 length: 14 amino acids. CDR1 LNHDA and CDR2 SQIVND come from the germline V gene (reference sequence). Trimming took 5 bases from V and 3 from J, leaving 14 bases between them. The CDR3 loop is CASSATRGFYEQYF. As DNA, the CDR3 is TGTGCCAGTAGTGCAACCAGGGGCTTCTACGAGCAGTACTTC. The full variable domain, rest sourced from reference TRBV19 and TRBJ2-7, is DGGITQSPKYLFRKEGQNVTLSCEQNLNHDAMYWYRQDPGQGLRLIYYSQIVNDFQKGDIAEGYSVSREKKESFPLTVTSAQKNPTAFYLCASSATRGFYEQYFGPGTRLTVT.

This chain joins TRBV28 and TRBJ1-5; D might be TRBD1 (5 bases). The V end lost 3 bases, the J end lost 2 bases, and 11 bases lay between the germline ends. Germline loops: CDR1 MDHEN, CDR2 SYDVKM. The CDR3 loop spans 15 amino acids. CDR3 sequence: CASSFRGSGNQPQHF. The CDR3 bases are TGTGCCAGCAGTTTTCGGGGGTCTGGCAATCAGCCCCAGCATTTT.

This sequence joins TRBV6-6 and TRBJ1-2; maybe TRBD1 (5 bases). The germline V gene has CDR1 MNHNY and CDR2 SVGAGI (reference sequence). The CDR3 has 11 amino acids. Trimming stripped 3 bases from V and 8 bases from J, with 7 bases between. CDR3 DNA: TGTGCCAGCAGTTATGAGGGGGGCTACACCTTC. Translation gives CASSYEGGYTF.

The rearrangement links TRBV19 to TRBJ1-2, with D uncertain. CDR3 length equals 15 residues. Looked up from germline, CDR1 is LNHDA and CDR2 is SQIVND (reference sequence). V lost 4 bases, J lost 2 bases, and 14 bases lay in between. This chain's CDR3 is CASSNVWQTNYGYTF. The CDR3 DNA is TGTGCCAGTAGTAATGTTTGGCAAACAAACTATGGCTACACCTTC.

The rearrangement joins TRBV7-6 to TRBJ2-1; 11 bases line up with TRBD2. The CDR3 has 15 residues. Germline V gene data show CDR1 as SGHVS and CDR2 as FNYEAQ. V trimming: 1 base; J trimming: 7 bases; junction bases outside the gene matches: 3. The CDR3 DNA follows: TGTGCCAGCAGCTTAGGTAGCGGGGGGGCGAATGAGCAGTTCTTC. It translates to CASSLGSGGANEQFF. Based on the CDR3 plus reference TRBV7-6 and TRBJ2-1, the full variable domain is GAGVSQSPRYKVTKRGQDVALRCDPISGHVSLYWYRQALGQGPEFLTYFNYEAQQDKSGLPNDRFSAERPEGSISTLTIQRTEQRDSAMYRCASSLGSGGANEQFFGPGTRLTVL.

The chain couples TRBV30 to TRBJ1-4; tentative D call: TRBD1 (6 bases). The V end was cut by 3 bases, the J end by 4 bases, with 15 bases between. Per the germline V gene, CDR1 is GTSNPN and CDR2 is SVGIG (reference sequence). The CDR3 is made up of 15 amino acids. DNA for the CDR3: TGTGCCTGGAGCCTACAGGGAGGTAGTAATGAAAAACTGTTTTTT. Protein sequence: CAWSLQGGSNEKLFF.

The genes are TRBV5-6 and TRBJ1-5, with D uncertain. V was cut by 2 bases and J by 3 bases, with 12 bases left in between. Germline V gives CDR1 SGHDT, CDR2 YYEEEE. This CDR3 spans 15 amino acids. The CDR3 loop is CASSLRLSTNQPQHF. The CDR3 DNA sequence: TGTGCCAGCAGCTTAAGGCTGAGCACCAATCAGCCCCAGCATTTT. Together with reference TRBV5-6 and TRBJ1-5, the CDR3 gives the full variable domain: DAGVTQSPTHLIKTRGQQVTLRCSPKSGHDTVSWYQQALGQGPQFIFQYYEEEERQRGNFPDRFSGHQFPNYSSELNVNALLLGDSALYLCASSLRLSTNQPQHFGDGTRLSIL.

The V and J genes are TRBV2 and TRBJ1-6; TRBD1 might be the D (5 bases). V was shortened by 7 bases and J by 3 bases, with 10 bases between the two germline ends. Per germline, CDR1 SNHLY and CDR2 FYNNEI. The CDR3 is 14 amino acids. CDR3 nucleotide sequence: TGTGCCAGCACCGACAGTTTCTATAATTCACCCCTCCACTTT. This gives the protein CASTDSFYNSPLHF.

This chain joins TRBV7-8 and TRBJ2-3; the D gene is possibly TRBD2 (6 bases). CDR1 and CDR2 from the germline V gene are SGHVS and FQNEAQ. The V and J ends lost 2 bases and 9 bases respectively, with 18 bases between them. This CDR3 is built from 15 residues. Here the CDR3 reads CASSLLGPPEGTQYF. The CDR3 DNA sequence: TGTGCCAGCAGCTTATTAGGCCCCCCGGAGGGAACGCAGTATTTT.

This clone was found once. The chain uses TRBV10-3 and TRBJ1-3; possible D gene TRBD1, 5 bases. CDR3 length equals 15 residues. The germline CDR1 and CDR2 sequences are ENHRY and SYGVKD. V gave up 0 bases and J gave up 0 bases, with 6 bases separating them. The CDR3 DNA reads TGTGCCATCAGTGAGTCGGGGGGCTCTGGAAACACCATATATTTT. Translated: CAISESGGSGNTIYF.

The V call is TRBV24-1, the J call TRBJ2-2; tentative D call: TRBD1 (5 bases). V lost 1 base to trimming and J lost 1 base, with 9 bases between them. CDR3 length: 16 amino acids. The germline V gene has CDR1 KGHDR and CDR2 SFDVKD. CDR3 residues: CATSDFRQGNTGELFF. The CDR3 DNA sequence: TGTGCCACCAGTGATTTTCGGCAGGGGAACACCGGGGAGCTGTTTTTT.

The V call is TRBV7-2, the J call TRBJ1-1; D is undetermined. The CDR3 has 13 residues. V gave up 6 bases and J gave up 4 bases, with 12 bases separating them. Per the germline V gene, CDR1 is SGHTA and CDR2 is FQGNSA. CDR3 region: CASSQQPSTEAFF. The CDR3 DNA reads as TGTGCCAGCAGTCAGCAGCCTTCCACTGAAGCTTTCTTT.

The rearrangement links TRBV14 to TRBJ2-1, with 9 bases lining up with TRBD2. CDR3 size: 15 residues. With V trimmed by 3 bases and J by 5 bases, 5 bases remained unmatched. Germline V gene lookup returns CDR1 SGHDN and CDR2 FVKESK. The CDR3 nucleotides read TGTGCCAGCAGCCACGGGCGGGGGGGTAACAATGAGCAGTTCTTC. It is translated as CASSHGRGGNNEQFF.

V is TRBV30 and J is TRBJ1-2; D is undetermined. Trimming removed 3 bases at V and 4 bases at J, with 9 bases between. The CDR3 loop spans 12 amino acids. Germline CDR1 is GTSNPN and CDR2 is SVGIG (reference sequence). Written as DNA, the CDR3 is TGTGCCTGGAGCATGGGTAGCTATGGCTACACCTTC. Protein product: CAWSMGSYGYTF.

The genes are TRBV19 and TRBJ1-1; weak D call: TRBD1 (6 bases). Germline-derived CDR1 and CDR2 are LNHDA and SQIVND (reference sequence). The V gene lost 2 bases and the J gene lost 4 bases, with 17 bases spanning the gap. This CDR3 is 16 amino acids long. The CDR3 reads CASSILIGGQGTEAFF. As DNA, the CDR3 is TGTGCCAGTAGTATACTGATCGGGGGGCAGGGCACTGAAGCTTTCTTT.

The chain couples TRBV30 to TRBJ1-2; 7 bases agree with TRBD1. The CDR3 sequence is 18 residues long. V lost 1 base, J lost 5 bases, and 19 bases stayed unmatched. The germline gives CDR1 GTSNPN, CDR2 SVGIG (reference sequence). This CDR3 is CAWSGGTNRGGRVYGYTF. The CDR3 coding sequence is TGTGCCTGGAGTGGGGGAACCAACAGGGGCGGACGGGTTTATGGCTACACCTTC. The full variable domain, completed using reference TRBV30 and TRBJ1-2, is SQTIHQWPATLVQPVGSPLSLECTVEGTSNPNLYWYRQAAGRGLQLLFYSVGIGQISSEVPQNLSASRPQDRQFILSSKKLLLSDSGFYLCAWSGGTNRGGRVYGYTFGSGTRLTVV.

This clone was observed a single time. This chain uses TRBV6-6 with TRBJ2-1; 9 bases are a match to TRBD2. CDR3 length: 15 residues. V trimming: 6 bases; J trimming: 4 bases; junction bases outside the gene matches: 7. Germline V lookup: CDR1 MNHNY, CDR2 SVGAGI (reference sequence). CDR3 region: CASSPGLAKYNEQFF. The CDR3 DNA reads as TGTGCCAGCAGCCCCGGACTAGCGAAGTACAATGAGCAGTTCTTC.

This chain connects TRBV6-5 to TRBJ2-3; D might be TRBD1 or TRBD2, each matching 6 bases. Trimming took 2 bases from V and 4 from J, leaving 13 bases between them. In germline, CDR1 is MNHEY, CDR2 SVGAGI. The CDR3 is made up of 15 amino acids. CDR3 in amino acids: CASSYQRGAADTQYF. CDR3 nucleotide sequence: TGTGCCAGCAGTTACCAGAGGGGGGCCGCAGATACGCAGTATTTT.

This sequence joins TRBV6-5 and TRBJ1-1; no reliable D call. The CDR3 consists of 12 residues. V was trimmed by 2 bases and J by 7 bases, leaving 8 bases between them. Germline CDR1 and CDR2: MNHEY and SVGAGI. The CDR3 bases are TGTGCCAGCAGTTACACGGCGGGTGAAGCTTTCTTT. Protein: CASSYTAGEAFF.

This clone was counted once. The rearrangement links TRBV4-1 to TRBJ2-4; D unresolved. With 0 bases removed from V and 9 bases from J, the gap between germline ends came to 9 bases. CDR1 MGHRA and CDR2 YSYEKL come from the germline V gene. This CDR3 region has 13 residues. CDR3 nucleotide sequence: TGCGCCAGCAGCCAAGAAAAAAAGGGCATTCAGTACTTC. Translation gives CASSQEKKGIQYF.

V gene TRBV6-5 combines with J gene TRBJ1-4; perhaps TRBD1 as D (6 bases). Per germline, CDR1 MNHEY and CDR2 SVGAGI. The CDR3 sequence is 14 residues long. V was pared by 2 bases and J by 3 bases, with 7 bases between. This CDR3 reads CASSYGQSNEKLFF. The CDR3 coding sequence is TGTGCCAGCAGTTACGGACAGTCTAATGAAAAACTGTTTTTT.

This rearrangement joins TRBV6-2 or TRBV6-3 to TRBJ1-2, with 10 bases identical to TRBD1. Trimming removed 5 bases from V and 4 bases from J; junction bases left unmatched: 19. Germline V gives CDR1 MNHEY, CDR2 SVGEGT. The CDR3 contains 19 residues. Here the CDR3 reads CASSPTITRQGARVYGYTF. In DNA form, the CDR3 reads TGTGCCAGCAGTCCAACAATAACCAGACAGGGGGCCCGCGTCTATGGCTACACCTTC.

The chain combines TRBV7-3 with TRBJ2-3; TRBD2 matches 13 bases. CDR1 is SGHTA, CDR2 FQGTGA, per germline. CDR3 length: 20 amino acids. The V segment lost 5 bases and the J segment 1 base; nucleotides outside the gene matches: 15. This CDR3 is CASSTWTSGGAAGRTDTQYF. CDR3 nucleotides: TGTGCCAGCAGCACCTGGACTAGCGGGGGAGCTGCTGGTCGCACAGATACGCAGTATTTT.

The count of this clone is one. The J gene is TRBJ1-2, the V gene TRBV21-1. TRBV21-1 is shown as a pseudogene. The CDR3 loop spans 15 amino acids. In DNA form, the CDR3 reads TGTGCCAGCAGCAAAGACGGAGGTACTAACTATGGCTACACCTTC. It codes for CASSKDGGTNYGYTF.

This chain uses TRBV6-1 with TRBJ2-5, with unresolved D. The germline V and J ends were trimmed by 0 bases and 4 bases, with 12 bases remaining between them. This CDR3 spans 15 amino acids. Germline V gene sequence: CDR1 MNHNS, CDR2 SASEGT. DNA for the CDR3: TGTGCCAGCAGTGAAGCAAGGCTCTCCGGAGAGACCCAGTACTTC. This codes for CASSEARLSGETQYF.